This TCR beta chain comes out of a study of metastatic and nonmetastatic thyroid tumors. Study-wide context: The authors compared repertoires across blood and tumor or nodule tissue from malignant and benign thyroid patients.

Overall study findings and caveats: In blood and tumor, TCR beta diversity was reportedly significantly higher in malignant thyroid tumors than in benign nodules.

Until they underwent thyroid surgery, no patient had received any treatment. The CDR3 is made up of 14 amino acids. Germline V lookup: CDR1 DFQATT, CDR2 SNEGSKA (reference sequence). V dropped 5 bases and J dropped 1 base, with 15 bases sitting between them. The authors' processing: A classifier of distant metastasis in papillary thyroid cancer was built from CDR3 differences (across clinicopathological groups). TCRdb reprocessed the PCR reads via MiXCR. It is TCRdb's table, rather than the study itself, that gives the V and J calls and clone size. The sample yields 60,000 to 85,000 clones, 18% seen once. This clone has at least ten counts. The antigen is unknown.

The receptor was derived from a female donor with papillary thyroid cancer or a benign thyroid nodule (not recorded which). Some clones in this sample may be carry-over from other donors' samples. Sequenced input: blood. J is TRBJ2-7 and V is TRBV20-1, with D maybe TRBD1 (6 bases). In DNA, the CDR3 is TGCAGTGCTGGGGCCGGGCAGGGGTCCTACGAGCAGTACTTC. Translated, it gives CSAGAGQGSYEQYF.